A single sample is the source of the 23 T cell receptor beta chains below, sequenced in a study of T cells after posttransplantation cyclophosphamide. Cyclophosphamide on days +3 and +4 followed busulfan-fludarabine conditioning and a marrow graft. Assay: immunoSEQ multiplex PCR; the TCRdb copy retains only in-frame clones and omits some. This sample has roughly 14,000 clones, each found more than once. The sequences come from PBMCs, collected 950 to 1,200 days after allogeneic stem cell transplant with posttransplant cyclophosphamide. These receptors were obtained from a female patient in her forties who received an allogeneic stem cell transplant from a related donor, was CMV-positive, and had no GVHD. Some T cells may be graft donor cells.

In this sample, this clone turned up a few times. The genes are TRBV6-5 and TRBJ1-1, with D perhaps matching TRBD1 (5 bases). Germline V gene sequence: CDR1 MNHEY, CDR2 SVGAGI. CDR3 length: 15 residues. Trimming took off 0 bases at V and 1 base at J, with 9 bases between the two ends. CDR3 protein: CASSYSPGWNTEAFF. CDR3 nucleotides: TGTGCCAGCAGTTACTCGCCAGGGTGGAACACTGAAGCTTTCTTT.

This clone was seen many times. The chain joins TRBV5-6 to TRBJ1-1; D uncertain. Germline lookup yields CDR1 SGHDT and CDR2 YYEEEE. The CDR3 spans 15 residues. The V gene lost 3 bases and the J gene lost 1 base, with 13 bases spanning the gap. The CDR3 protein is CASSSRGRPNTEAFF. The CDR3 DNA follows: TGTGCCAGCAGCTCTCGAGGGCGGCCGAACACTGAAGCTTTCTTT.

The sample holds many counts of this clone. V is TRBV10-3 and J is TRBJ2-1; TRBD2 matches 10 bases. The trim removed 8 bases at V and 7 bases at J, leaving 5 bases unmatched. The germline V gene encodes CDR1 ENHRY and CDR2 SYGVKD. This CDR3 has 13 residues. The CDR3 loop reads CAIGAGGLNEQFF. CDR3 DNA: TGTGCCATCGGAGCGGGGGGGTTGAATGAGCAGTTCTTC.

The CDR3 coding sequence is TGTGCCAGTAGTATAAAGGGGGCTGGGGCCAACGTCCTGACTTTC. Its translation is CASSIKGAGANVLTF. The V call is TRBV19, the J call TRBJ2-6; weak D call: TRBD1 (6 bases). CDR1 is LNHDA, CDR2 SQIVND, per germline (reference sequence). Trimming took off 2 bases at V and 2 bases at J, with 7 bases between the two ends. This CDR3 spans 15 amino acids. The full variable domain, its missing parts supplied by reference TRBV19 and TRBJ2-6, is DGGITQSPKYLFRKEGQNVTLSCEQNLNHDAMYWYRQDPGQGLRLIYYSQIVNDFQKGDIAEGYSVSREKKESFPLTVTSAQKNPTAFYLCASSIKGAGANVLTFGAGSRLTVL.

This clone was seen a few times. The V call is TRBV6-5, the J call TRBJ2-1, with a tentative D call TRBD2 (5 bases). The germline gives CDR1 MNHEY, CDR2 SVGAGI. Trimming took 2 bases from V and 7 from J, leaving 12 bases between them. The CDR3 runs to 14 residues. CDR3 region: CASSYLPGENEQFF. The CDR3 DNA reads as TGTGCCAGCAGTTACCTCCCCGGGGAAAATGAGCAGTTCTTC.

This clone occurred many times. This chain uses TRBV6-6 with TRBJ1-2, with 7 bases aligning to TRBD1. V lost 7 bases to trimming and J lost 6 bases; unmatched junction nucleotides: 8. CDR1 is MNHNY, CDR2 SVGAGI, per germline (reference sequence). This CDR3 contains 13 residues. The CDR3 loop reads CASTQRQGDGYTF. CDR3 DNA: TGTGCCAGCACCCAGAGGCAGGGGGATGGCTACACCTTC.

There are many counts of this clone. The chain couples TRBV19 to TRBJ1-4, with D perhaps matching TRBD1 (5 bases). With 7 bases removed from V and 7 bases from J, the gap between germline ends came to 16 bases. This CDR3 is 14 amino acids long. Germline-derived CDR1 and CDR2 are LNHDA and SQIVND (reference sequence). The CDR3: CASTVGEGGEKLFF. CDR3 DNA: TGTGCCAGTACCGTGGGGGAGGGTGGTGAAAAACTGTTTTTT.

This clone turned up a few times. The chain recombines TRBV25-1 with TRBJ1-1, with TRBD1 identical over 7 bases. V lost 10 bases and J lost 5; bases outside the gene matches: 4. Germline V CDR1 and CDR2: MGHDK, SYGVNS. The CDR3 totals 11 residues. CDR3 sequence reads: CATAGGTEAFF. CDR3 nucleotide sequence: TGTGCCACAGCAGGGGGAACTGAAGCTTTCTTT.

The V and J genes are TRBV13 and TRBJ2-1, with 11 bases identical to TRBD2. The CDR3 is 18 amino acids. J was trimmed by 0 bases and V by 3 bases; bases with no gene match: 7. Looked up from germline, CDR1 is PRHDT and CDR2 is FYEKMQ (reference sequence). The CDR3 region has the DNA TGTGCCAGCAGCTTGCCACCTAGCGGGGGGACCTCCTACAATGAGCAGTTCTTC. Its translation: CASSLPPSGGTSYNEQFF.

This clone was seen at least ten times. This chain uses TRBV7-2 with TRBJ2-2; D call uncertain. Germline assignment: CDR1 SGHTA and CDR2 FQGNSA. There are 12 residues in the CDR3. Trimming left V 4 bases short and J 7 bases short, with 7 bases between. The CDR3, as DNA: TGTGCCAGCAGCTCCCCGGTCGGGGAGCTGTTTTTT. It translates to CASSSPVGELFF.

This clone has a count of ten or more. The rearrangement links TRBV6-4 to TRBJ1-2; D gene unclear. CDR1 and CDR2 from the germline V gene are MRHNA and SNTAGT. Trimming cost V 2 bases and J 7 bases, with 8 bases left between them. The CDR3 length is 12 residues. The CDR3 reads CASSDMFGGYTF. The DNA for the CDR3 is TGTGCCAGCAGTGACATGTTCGGTGGCTACACCTTC.

This clone turned up a few times. The DNA for the CDR3 is TGTGCCAGCAGCTTGTATCCCCGACAGGGGGCGACCTACGAGCAGTACTTC. Translating gives CASSLYPRQGATYEQYF. The rearrangement links TRBV5-4 to TRBJ2-5; 10 positions match TRBD1. The assigned J gene may be wrong: the sequence end matches TRBJ2-7 better. This CDR3 has 17 residues. Germline values: CDR1 SGHNT, CDR2 YYREEE (reference sequence).

There are a few counts of this clone. This sequence joins TRBV18 and TRBJ2-2; 7 bases line up with TRBD2. Trimming removed 6 bases from V and 1 base from J; junction bases left unmatched: 11. The CDR3 is 17 amino acids. Germline lookup yields CDR1 KGHSH and CDR2 LQKENI. The CDR3 sequence: CASSPPKAGLNTGELFF. The DNA for the CDR3 is TGTGCCAGCTCCCCCCCTAAAGCGGGGCTGAACACCGGGGAGCTGTTTTTT.

There are many counts of this clone. V usage is TRBV4-1 and J usage is TRBJ2-1, with TRBD2 identical over 9 bases. The CDR3 consists of 15 residues. Germline V gives CDR1 MGHRA, CDR2 YSYEKL. V gave up 4 bases and J gave up 6 bases; unmatched junction bases: 7. CDR3 sequence (DNA): TGCGCCAGCAGCCGGGGCCTAGCGGGACCCAATGAGCAGTTCTTC. Translation: CASSRGLAGPNEQFF.

This clone has a handful of counts. The chain has TRBV4-1 and TRBJ1-1; D possibly corresponds to TRBD1 (5 bases). V lost 3 bases and J 1 base, leaving 15 bases between the germline ends. This CDR3 is built from 16 residues. The germline gives CDR1 MGHRA, CDR2 YSYEKL. The CDR3 DNA follows: TGCGCCAGCAGCCAGGGGTTCAGGGCAGGGAACACTGAAGCTTTCTTT. Protein product: CASSQGFRAGNTEAFF.

The sample holds many counts of this clone. The chain is built from TRBV4-2 and TRBJ1-4; D remains unclear. CDR3 length equals 16 residues. The V gene's germline CDR1 is LGHNA and CDR2 YNFKEQ. Trimming shortened V by 2 bases and J by 4 bases, and 14 bases separated the two germline ends. The CDR3 loop reads CASSQTSGTRNEKLFF. The CDR3 DNA follows: TGTGCCAGCAGCCAAACCTCCGGTACCCGTAATGAAAAACTGTTTTTT.

This clone was recorded many times. The rearrangement uses TRBV7-8 and TRBJ1-2; tentatively, D is TRBD1 (6 bases). Deletions cut 1 base from V and 5 bases from J, with 14 bases between. Germline V lookup: CDR1 SGHVS, CDR2 FQNEAQ. The CDR3 covers 15 residues. The CDR3 reads CASSLGPGAQYGYTF. CDR3 in DNA: TGTGCCAGCAGCTTAGGTCCAGGGGCCCAATATGGCTACACCTTC.

At least ten counts were recorded for this clone. The rearrangement joins TRBV7-2 to TRBJ1-5, with D perhaps TRBD1 (6 bases). The CDR3 contains 17 residues. V lost 1 base and J lost 2, with 15 bases in between. Germline loops: CDR1 SGHTA, CDR2 FQGNSA. The CDR3 coding sequence is TGTGCCAGCAGCTTAGGGACAGTGGGGTATGGCAATCAGCCCCAGCATTTT. Translating it yields CASSLGTVGYGNQPQHF.

This clone has at least ten counts. The genes are TRBV5-4 and TRBJ2-1; the match to TRBD1 covers 9 bases. V lost 0 bases, J lost 2 bases, and 3 bases stayed unmatched. Germline CDR1 reads SGHNT; CDR2 reads YYREEE (reference sequence). The CDR3 spans 16 residues. The CDR3 bases are TGTGCCAGCAGCTTGGAAGGGGACAGGGCCTACAATGAGCAGTTCTTC. Translating it yields CASSLEGDRAYNEQFF.

This clone was observed many times. This chain connects TRBV9 to TRBJ1-4; 9 bases are shared with TRBD1. Trimming cost V 1 base and J 4 bases; bases outside gene matches: 2. From germline, CDR1 is SGDLS and CDR2 YYNGEE. CDR3 length: 15 amino acids. The CDR3 nucleotides are TGTGCCAGCAGCGTAACAGGGGGCCTTAATGAAAAACTGTTTTTT. It specifies CASSVTGGLNEKLFF.

The V and J genes are TRBV19 and TRBJ1-2; D is perhaps TRBD1 (6 bases). The germline V gene encodes CDR1 LNHDA and CDR2 SQIVND (reference sequence). V lost 3 bases to trimming and J lost 6 bases, with 14 bases between them. The CDR3 spans 14 residues. CDR3 bases: TGTGCCAGTAGTATGAGTGTGACAGGAAATGGCTACACCTTC. This translates into CASSMSVTGNGYTF.

This clone turned up a few times. Additional DNA sequences in this sample encode the identical CDR3. The chain carries TRBV9 and TRBJ2-7; 7 bases map to TRBD1. CDR1 and CDR2 (germline): SGDLS, YYNGEE. There are 15 residues in the CDR3. The CDR3 sequence is CAIFFKQGTAYEQYF. The DNA for the CDR3 is TGTGCTATTTTTTTCAAACAGGGGACGGCATACGAGCAGTACTTC.

The sample holds many counts of this clone. V gene TRBV5-1 combines with J gene TRBJ2-7; unclear D gene. Trimming removed 2 bases from V and 5 bases from J, with 14 bases in between. Germline V lookup: CDR1 SGHRS, CDR2 YFSETQ. The CDR3 is 14 residues long. DNA of the CDR3: TGCGCCAGCAGCTTCCGGTCCCTGGTGGACGAGCAGTACTTC. It specifies CASSFRSLVDEQYF.